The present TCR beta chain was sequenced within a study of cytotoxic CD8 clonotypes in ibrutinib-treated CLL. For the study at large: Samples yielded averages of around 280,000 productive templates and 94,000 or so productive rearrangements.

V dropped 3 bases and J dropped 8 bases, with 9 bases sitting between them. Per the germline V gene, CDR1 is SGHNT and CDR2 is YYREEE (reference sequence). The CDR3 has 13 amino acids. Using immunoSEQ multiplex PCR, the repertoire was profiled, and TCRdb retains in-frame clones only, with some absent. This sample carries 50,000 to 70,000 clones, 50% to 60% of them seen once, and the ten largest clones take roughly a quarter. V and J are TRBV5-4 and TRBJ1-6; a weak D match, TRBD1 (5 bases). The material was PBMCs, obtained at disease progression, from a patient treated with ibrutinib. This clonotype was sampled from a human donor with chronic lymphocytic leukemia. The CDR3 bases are TGTGCCAGCAGCTGGGACCGGGATTCACCCCTCCACTTT. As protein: CASSWDRDSPLHF.